This T cell receptor beta chain was recorded in a study of shared clonotypes between healthy human individuals. Worth noting for this clone: The antigen is not known.

It was CD45RO-negative cells, positively selected for CCR7, that made up naive CD8 cells, with terminally differentiated effector memory CD45RA+ cells excluded. An assay was performed, and its level was deep. Sequencing used immunoSEQ multiplex PCR; TCRdb keeps in-frame clones, though not all of them. The profile covers about 1.9 million clones, with about 93% appearing a single time and about 1.6% taken by the ten largest. Germline CDR1 is SGHDN and CDR2 is FVKESK. This CDR3 contains 15 residues. V was pared by 0 bases and J by 4 bases, with 3 bases of the junction left unmatched. The study's findings and limits: Tissues were not sampled, only blood, and their repertoires likely differ. Non-shared clonotypes had lower generation probabilities than those shared by all four donors. An anticipated effect of sequencing depth on clonotype sharing among donors was recognized.

The TCR comes from a man in his late teens or twenties in good health. Some clones in this sample may be carry-over from other donors' samples. The sequencing sample was made of naive CD8+ T cells from PBMCs. This chain joins TRBV14 and TRBJ2-5, with 9 bases lining up with TRBD1. The CDR3 DNA is TGTGCCAGCAGCCAAGATTGGGGACAGGGAGAGACCCAGTACTTC. Its protein is CASSQDWGQGETQYF.